The 5 T cell receptor beta chains listed next were all sequenced from one sample in a study of blood T cell repertoires in COVID-19 (dated by TCRdb to the early 2020s). Library construction relied on the immunoSEQ multiplex PCR assay. As stored in TCRdb, this immuneACCESS dataset retains in-frame rearrangements with V and J assigned. A fraction of the clones does not appear; measured against another copy, unresolved V genes explain less than half of the discrepancy, and the remainder lacks a known reason. For this sample the table gives around 270,000 clones, of which around 90% were detected only once. The ten largest clones add up to 2.5% to 3% of the sample. The sequenced material came from peripheral blood. These receptors were taken from a person aged 18-30 years with COVID-19, enrolled during active disease.

Note on this clone: The same CDR3 is also encoded by other DNA sequences in this sample. Here the CDR3 reads CASSEDRGGQPQHF. Here the CDR3 DNA reads TGTGCCAGCAGTGAGGACAGGGGCGGACAGCCCCAGCATTTT. The chain joins TRBV2 to TRBJ1-5, with 9 nucleotides matching TRBD1. Germline CDR1 and CDR2: SNHLY and FYNNEI. CDR3 length equals 14 residues. V lost 3 bases to trimming and J lost 7 bases; unmatched junction nucleotides: 4. Full variable domain (remainder filled in from reference TRBV2 and TRBJ1-5): EPEVTQTPSHQVTQMGQEVILRCVPISNHLYFYWYRQILGQKVEFLVSFYNNEISEKSEIFDDQFSVERPDGSNFTLKIRSTKLEDSAMYFCASSEDRGGQPQHFGDGTRLSIL.

The rearrangement uses TRBV9 and TRBJ1-1, with a tentative D call TRBD1 (5 bases). Germline-derived CDR1 and CDR2 are SGDLS and YYNGEE. V lost 3 bases, J lost 7 bases, and 13 bases lay in between. The CDR3 runs 13 residues. The CDR3 sequence: CASSAIGQSEAFF. The DNA of the CDR3 is TGTGCCAGCAGCGCTATCGGACAAAGTGAAGCTTTCTTT.

The chain employs TRBV15 and TRBJ2-7; D is perhaps TRBD1 (5 bases). Trimming removed 1 base from V and 5 bases from J, with 9 bases in between. Germline CDR1 and CDR2: LNHNV and YYDKDF (reference sequence). CDR3 length equals 13 residues. CDR3 protein: CATSRAQGNEQYF. The DNA of the CDR3 is TGTGCCACCAGCAGAGCGCAGGGAAACGAGCAGTACTTC.

V usage is TRBV7-8 and J usage is TRBJ2-3, with 9 bases aligning to TRBD2. This CDR3 region has 16 residues. Looked up from germline, CDR1 is SGHVS and CDR2 is FQNEAQ. The ends lost 4 bases at V and 4 bases at J; junction bases unmatched: 9. The CDR3 DNA is TGTGCCAGCAGCTCGGGGGTAGCGGGAGTGGCAGATACGCAGTATTTT. It codes for CASSSGVAGVADTQYF.

The V gene is TRBV11-2, the J gene TRBJ2-1; the match to TRBD2 covers 8 bases. With 5 bases clipped from V and 5 bases from J, the junction kept 2 bases outside the gene matches. This CDR3 has 13 amino acids. Per the germline V gene, CDR1 is SGHAT and CDR2 is FQNNGV. The CDR3 protein is CASSTGLDNEQFF. CDR3 coding DNA: TGTGCCAGCAGCACGGGACTAGACAATGAGCAGTTCTTC.